This TCR beta chain was captured in a study of shared clonotypes between healthy human individuals. Study context: Every donor yielded three CD4 naive, three CD4 memory, two CD8 naive and one CD8 memory plate.

The study drew all its donors from Caucasian adults living in Nashville, Tennessee. Only in-frame clones appear in the TCRdb table, and some are missing; sequencing was by immunoSEQ multiplex PCR. The profile shows around 2,000,000 clones, 85% to 95% of them singletons. The CDR3 has 14 amino acids. Trimming took 7 bases from V and 6 from J, leaving 19 bases between them. The germline V gene has CDR1 SEHNR and CDR2 FQNEAQ (reference sequence). The sequencing sample was made of naive CD4+ T cells sorted from blood. Stated subset: CD45RA+ positively selected. This TCR came from a man aged 18 to 29 in good health. The chain joins TRBV7-9 to TRBJ2-7; perhaps TRBD1 as D (6 bases). The CDR3 protein is CASKAAGELGEQYF. The CDR3 DNA sequence: TGTGCCAGCAAGGCCGCAGGGGAGCTGGGCGAGCAGTACTTC.